Detailed here is one TCR beta chain. No antigen is known for it. Qualities for individual bases were not recorded, and no much larger clone is one base off. The germline ends are 9 bases apart after V is trimmed by 4 bases and J by 2 bases. The CDR3 goes from the cysteine to the phenylalanine over 13 residues. Only the CDR3 region is kept as DNA, spanning 39 bases read in frame from base 1. The CDR1 and CDR2 encoded by the germline V gene are SGHTA and FQGTGA. This sample was included in a study of radiation and T cells in renal cell carcinoma (dated by TCRdb to about 2020). In the study overall: The samples were drawn from a clinical trial, where primary renal cell carcinomas were treated with 15 Gy of stereotactic body radiation therapy and then removed by nephrectomy 4 weeks afterward. TCR beta sequencing covered 53 samples in total, comprising around 25 tumors and 27 peripheral blood samples. In the 53 samples combined, around 3.7 million unique CDR3 nucleotide sequences were found, encoding approximately 2,800,000 unique CDR3 amino acid sequences.

The research as a whole found: Because pretreatment tumor biopsies were not available, the study could not determine whether clonotypes were already present within the tumor at baseline. Tracking of blood repertoire dynamics stopped at less than five weeks after treatment, with no follow-up past that point. Because the trial had a single-armed design, the trial could not examine how radiation dose or scheduling affected the TCR repertoire. An increase in top tumor clonotypes in blood was observed from baseline to 2 weeks post-radiation, followed by contraction by 4 weeks, which was taken to suggest transient expansion of tumor-resident clones.

The time point label of this sample denotes: blood 2 weeks post-SBRT. This sample's treatment or condition label indicates: 15 Gy SBRT to primary tumor, nephrectomy 4 weeks later. Serial peripheral blood from radiation-treated patients was sampled at baseline, 2 weeks and 4 weeks after SBRT to track tumor-enriched clonotypes. Every patient's renal cell carcinoma showed clear cell pathology. Genomic DNA for TCR sequencing was prepared using the QIAamp DNA Blood Mini Kit (Qiagen). The analyses included just those samples that passed every quality control check. TCR beta libraries were generated from genomic DNA with the immunoSEQ kit, following the manufacturer's recommendations. To prepare libraries, a first multiplex PCR with proprietary primers was run, followed by a second PCR that added unique barcodes, and a bead cleanup was done after each round. Each sample batch included a kit-provided positive control reaction and a negative control reaction. The final libraries underwent checking on an Agilent 4200 TapeStation D1000 ScreenTape, volumetric pooling, and quantification by qPCR. Sequencing was performed on an Illumina NextSeq500 with a MidOutput 150-cycle cartridge, and 156 Read1 and 15 Index1 cycles were run with kit custom primers. The pooled library was loaded at around 0.98 pM, with a 20% PhiX control spiked in. The authors' pipeline ran thus. Vendor-processed data were analyzed in R, and a clonotype was defined as all T cells sharing the same CDR3 nucleotide sequence. In the clone abundance analyses, frequencies in each sample were normalized to that sample's 10,000 most abundant clones. Before analysis, public T cell clones were removed, and these numbered fewer than six per sample on average. Tumor-enriched clonotypes and baseline blood-enriched clonotypes were defined as those with an abundance difference of at least 32-fold between compartments. Clonotypes expanded or contracted between blood time points were identified with a beta-binomial differential abundance model. Similarity between tumor and blood repertoires was quantified using the Baroni-Urbani and Buser coefficient, and groups were compared with two-tailed Wilcoxon tests in R. The table comes from immuneACCESS by way of TCRdb, which keeps in-frame sequences with V and J called. Part of the clones is missing from these tables; in studies checked, under half for an unresolved V gene and the rest for unknown reasons. The V and J calls and the clone size are those of that table, but D and trimming were determined from the DNA. This sample has about 120,000 clones in its table, and more than 80% of those were observed once. The ten largest clones take up approximately 1.9% of the sample.

This TCR derives from a woman aged 60 to 75 with renal cell carcinoma. The source was blood, collected from a patient whose treatment included radiotherapy and nephrectomy. This chain joins TRBV7-3 to TRBJ2-7; the D gene remains uncertain. This receptor has the CDR3 CASSSDPTYEQYF. In nucleotides, the sequence is TGTGCCAGCAGCTCGGACCCGACCTACGAGCAGTACTTC. Outside the CDR3, residues come from the reference TRBV7-3 and TRBJ2-7 proteins, so the full variable domain is: GAGVSQTPSNKVTEKGKYVELRCDPISGHTALYWYRQSLGQGPEFLIYFQGTGAADDSGLPNDRFFAVRPEGSVSTLKIQRTERGDSAVYLCASSSDPTYEQYFGPGTRLTVT.